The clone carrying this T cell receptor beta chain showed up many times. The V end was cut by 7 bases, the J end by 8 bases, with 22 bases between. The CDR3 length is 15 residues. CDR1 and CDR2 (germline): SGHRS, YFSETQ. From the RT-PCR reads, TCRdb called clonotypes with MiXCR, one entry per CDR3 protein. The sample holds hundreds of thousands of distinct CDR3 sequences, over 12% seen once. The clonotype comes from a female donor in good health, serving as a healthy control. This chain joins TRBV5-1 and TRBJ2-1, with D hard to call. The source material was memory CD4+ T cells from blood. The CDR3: CASSIWALGRDEQFF. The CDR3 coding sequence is TGCGCCAGCTCGATTTGGGCCCTTGGTAGGGATGAGCAGTTCTTC.